Listed here are 31 T cell receptor beta chains from one sample, sequenced in a study of blood T cell repertoires in COVID-19. The table came from immunoSEQ multiplex PCR; TCRdb's copy has only in-frame clones and leaves some out. The table has some 50,000 clones, 85% to 90% seen once. Sequencing was carried out using peripheral blood. These receptors were obtained from a human donor in a cohort sampled during active COVID-19.

The V and J genes are TRBV19 and TRBJ1-1, with a weak D call TRBD1 (6 bases). The CDR3 loop spans 15 amino acids. Germline V gene data show CDR1 as LNHDA and CDR2 as SQIVND (reference sequence). V was cut by 1 base and J by 5 bases, with 14 bases left in between. In nucleotides, the CDR3 is TGTGCCAGTAGTATAGTGTTGGGGGCGCGAACTGAAGCTTTCTTT. It yields the protein CASSIVLGARTEAFF.

V is TRBV7-2 and J is TRBJ2-1; the match to TRBD1 covers 7 bases. Losses at the gene ends were 5 bases for V and 3 bases for J; bases not matched to a gene: 4. The CDR3 covers 14 residues. The germline CDR1 and CDR2 sequences are SGHTA and FQGNSA. The CDR3 is CASSPQGYYNEQFF. In DNA form, the CDR3 reads TGTGCCAGCAGCCCACAGGGGTACTACAATGAGCAGTTCTTC.

This clone is a singleton in its sample. The chain recombines TRBV18 with TRBJ1-2; 7 bases are shared with TRBD1. The germline V gene has CDR1 KGHSH and CDR2 LQKENI. Trimming at V came to 6 bases and at J to 4 bases, leaving 8 bases not matched to a gene. The CDR3 has 14 residues. CDR3 in amino acids: CASSRDRELYGYTF. CDR3 DNA sequence: TGTGCCAGCTCCCGAGACAGGGAGCTCTATGGCTACACCTTC.

The chain employs TRBV11-2 and TRBJ2-1, with 10 bases lining up with TRBD2. Losses at the gene ends were 5 bases for V and 5 bases for J; bases not matched to a gene: 6. The CDR3 length is 15 residues. Germline V gene data show CDR1 as SGHAT and CDR2 as FQNNGV. The CDR3 is CASSGPGLANNEQFF. Here the CDR3 DNA reads TGTGCCAGCAGCGGGCCGGGACTAGCGAACAATGAGCAGTTCTTC.

The chain combines TRBV19 with TRBJ2-6; a weak D match, TRBD2 (6 bases). CDR1 and CDR2 (germline): LNHDA, SQIVND (reference sequence). This CDR3 is built from 15 residues. Trimming left V 8 bases short and J 0 bases short, with 11 bases between. CDR3 in amino acids: CASQSGVSGANVLTF. Written as DNA, the CDR3 is TGTGCCAGTCAATCGGGGGTCTCTGGGGCCAACGTCCTGACTTTC.

J is TRBJ2-5 and V is TRBV18; a possible D gene is TRBD2 (7 bases). The V gene lost 2 bases and the J gene lost 1 base, with 11 bases spanning the gap. This CDR3 region has 15 residues. Germline assignment: CDR1 KGHSH and CDR2 LQKENI. CDR3 bases: TGTGCCAGCTCACCAGGGGGGGCCCTCCAAGAGACCCAGTACTTC. Protein sequence: CASSPGGALQETQYF.

The rearrangement joins TRBV3-1 (or the pseudogene TRBV3-2) to TRBJ1-4; 10 bases match TRBD1. The CDR3 length is 14 residues. V lost 4 bases and J lost 10; bases outside the gene matches: 6. Germline CDR1 and CDR2: LGHDT and YNNKEL (reference sequence). The CDR3 DNA is TGTGCCAGCAGCCCGGGGACAGGGGAGGGAAAACTGTTTTTT. This encodes CASSPGTGEGKLFF.

The chain joins TRBV6-1 to TRBJ2-2; possible D gene TRBD1, 7 bases. The V end lost 3 bases, the J end lost 6 bases, and 14 bases lay between the germline ends. Germline lookup yields CDR1 MNHNS and CDR2 SASEGT. This CDR3 is 15 amino acids long. This CDR3 reads CASSEVVRGAGELFF. The CDR3 coding sequence is TGTGCCAGCAGTGAGGTCGTCAGGGGGGCCGGGGAGCTGTTTTTT.

The V gene is TRBV7-7, the J gene TRBJ2-3; 9 bases fit TRBD2. From germline, CDR1 is SSHAT and CDR2 FNYEAQ (reference sequence). This CDR3 spans 17 amino acids. V gave up 1 base and J gave up 4 bases; unmatched junction bases: 9. CDR3 nucleotide sequence: TGTGCCAGCAGCTTAGGGCTAGCGGGGATTGAGGCAGATACGCAGTATTTT. Residues: CASSLGLAGIEADTQYF.

This clone appeared a single time. The chain links TRBV3-1 (or the pseudogene TRBV3-2) to TRBJ1-1, with D possibly TRBD1 on 5 matching bases. Germline V CDR1 and CDR2: LGHDT, YNNKEL (reference sequence). CDR3 length: 14 residues. V gave up 3 bases and J gave up 6 bases, with 14 bases separating them. Written as DNA, the CDR3 is TGTGCCAGCAGCCAGGGCATGGGGGGGGCTGAAGCTTTCTTT. It encodes CASSQGMGGAEAFF.

This sequence joins TRBV7-6 and TRBJ2-7, with 8 bases lining up with TRBD2. Germline lookup yields CDR1 SGHVS and CDR2 FNYEAQ. This CDR3 has 18 amino acids. The J segment lost 3 bases and the V segment lost 2 bases, leaving 15 bases of the junction unmatched. CDR3 residues: CASSLTAPQRGWSYEQYF. The DNA for the CDR3 is TGTGCCAGCAGCTTAACGGCCCCCCAGCGGGGGTGGAGCTACGAGCAGTACTTC.

This chain uses TRBV9 with TRBJ2-1; 9 bases map to TRBD2. This CDR3 is 17 amino acids long. In germline, CDR1 is SGDLS, CDR2 YYNGEE. Unmatched junction bases numbered 13, after V lost 3 bases and J lost 6 bases. The CDR3 nucleotides read TGTGCCAGCAGCGAATCCTCCCTAGCGGGACCTTTCAATGAGCAGTTCTTC. Translated: CASSESSLAGPFNEQFF. The variable domain in full, completed from reference TRBV9 and TRBJ2-1, reads DSGVTQTPKHLITATGQRVTLRCSPRSGDLSVYWYQQSLDQGLQFLIQYYNGEERAKGNILERFSAQQFPDLHSELNLSSLELGDSALYFCASSESSLAGPFNEQFFGPGTRLTVL.

V gene TRBV25-1 combines with J gene TRBJ2-2; a possible D gene is TRBD1 (7 bases). V lost 6 bases and J lost 0, with 17 bases in between. Germline V gene data show CDR1 as MGHDK and CDR2 as SYGVNS. The CDR3 has 17 residues. The DNA of the CDR3 is TGTGCCAGCAGATCCAAAGGGGGGACAGCGAACACCGGGGAGCTGTTTTTT. It codes for CASRSKGGTANTGELFF.

The chain recombines TRBV7-8 with TRBJ1-2; perhaps TRBD1 as D (6 bases). Trimming pared 4 bases from V and 1 base from J, leaving 7 bases between. CDR1 and CDR2 from the germline V gene are SGHVS and FQNEAQ. The CDR3 runs to 13 residues. CDR3 DNA: TGTGCCAGCAGCTCGGACAGTAACTATGGCTACACCTTC. Its protein product is CASSSDSNYGYTF.

J is TRBJ1-6 and V is TRBV28; D is undetermined. Trimming stripped 11 bases from V and 0 bases from J, with 14 bases between. The CDR3 spans 15 residues. Per germline, CDR1 MDHEN and CDR2 SYDVKM. The CDR3 spells CASHNPSSYNSPLHF. For the CDR3, the DNA is TGTGCCTCTCACAATCCTAGCTCCTATAATTCACCCCTCCACTTT.

The chain links TRBV25-1 to TRBJ2-1; 7 bases agree with TRBD1. Germline V CDR1 and CDR2: MGHDK, SYGVNS. V trimming: 6 bases; J trimming: 2 bases; junction bases outside the gene matches: 4. The CDR3 runs to 14 residues. DNA for the CDR3: TGTGCCAGCAGAGACAGGGCGCCCTACAATGAGCAGTTCTTC. Protein product: CASRDRAPYNEQFF.

This chain connects TRBV3-1 (or the pseudogene TRBV3-2) to TRBJ1-3, with D possibly being TRBD1 (6 bases). Trimming pared 2 bases from V and 2 bases from J, leaving 7 bases between. The CDR3 loop spans 14 amino acids. Looked up from germline, CDR1 is LGHDT and CDR2 is YNNKEL (reference sequence). CDR3 amino acids: CASSQWDTGNTIYF. In nucleotides, the CDR3 is TGTGCCAGCAGCCAATGGGACACTGGAAACACCATATATTTT.

V is TRBV7-8 and J is TRBJ2-7; D gene ambiguous. The germline V gene has CDR1 SGHVS and CDR2 FQNEAQ. Trimming took off 1 base at V and 7 bases at J, with 8 bases between the two ends. This CDR3 has 12 amino acids. The CDR3 spells CASSLDRVEQYF. The CDR3 region has the DNA TGTGCCAGCAGCTTAGATCGGGTTGAGCAGTACTTC.

J is TRBJ2-2 and V is TRBV24-1; the match to TRBD2 covers 10 bases. Germline V gene sequence: CDR1 KGHDR, CDR2 SFDVKD. This CDR3 region has 17 residues. J was trimmed by 3 bases and V by 4 bases; bases with no gene match: 7. The CDR3 nucleotides read TGTGCCACCAGTGACCATACTAGCGGGGCTGACACCGGGGAGCTGTTTTTT. Amino acid sequence: CATSDHTSGADTGELFF.

The chain recombines TRBV5-4 with TRBJ2-2, with no clear D. This CDR3 comprises 13 residues. Trimming pared 2 bases from V and 6 bases from J, leaving 8 bases between. Germline CDR1 is SGHNT and CDR2 is YYREEE (reference sequence). CDR3 sequence reads: CASSLSSSGELFF. The CDR3 DNA reads TGTGCCAGCAGCTTATCGTCTTCCGGGGAGCTGTTTTTT.

The chain is built from TRBV21-1 and TRBJ1-2; TRBD1 is the table's D call, not checked against the DNA. TRBV21-1 is an annotated pseudogene. The CDR3 is 18 amino acids. In nucleotides, the CDR3 is TGTGCCAGCAGCAAAGCGCTATTTGTTCGGACAGGAAGGTATGGCTACACCTTC. This sequence encodes CASSKALFVRTGRYGYTF.

The chain links TRBV7-2 to TRBJ2-5; 7 positions match TRBD2. V shed 3 bases, J shed 3 bases, and the junction held 4 bases outside the gene matches. Germline V gene lookup returns CDR1 SGHTA and CDR2 FQGNSA. The CDR3 runs 14 residues. CDR3 sequence (DNA): TGTGCCAGCAGCTTTACCCTAGCGGAAGAGACCCAGTACTTC. Encoded protein: CASSFTLAEETQYF.

This chain connects TRBV7-9 to TRBJ1-2; possibly TRBD1 for D (5 bases). The germline V gene encodes CDR1 SEHNR and CDR2 FQNEAQ (reference sequence). The CDR3 totals 12 residues. V lost 0 bases to trimming and J lost 9 bases, with 8 bases between them. The CDR3 DNA is TGTGCCAGCAGCTTAGCGCGGGGGAGCTACACCTTC. Amino acid sequence: CASSLARGSYTF.

This clone has only a few counts. The rearrangement joins TRBV6-5 to TRBJ1-5; possible D gene TRBD1, 6 bases. The V end lost 5 bases, the J end lost 0 bases, and 11 bases lay between the germline ends. The CDR3 sequence is 15 residues long. Germline assignment: CDR1 MNHEY and CDR2 SVGAGI. The DNA for the CDR3 is TGTGCCAGCAGTCGGACAGAGAATAGCAATCAGCCCCAGCATTTT. It codes for CASSRTENSNQPQHF.

V gene TRBV28 combines with J gene TRBJ2-1; 8 positions agree with TRBD2. This CDR3 is 17 amino acids long. CDR1 and CDR2 from the germline V gene are MDHEN and SYDVKM. Trimming removed 6 bases from V and 0 bases from J; junction bases left unmatched: 10. The CDR3 bases are TGTGCCAGCAGGCCACCCCGGGGGGGGGTCTCCTACAATGAGCAGTTCTTC. It specifies CASRPPRGGVSYNEQFF.

The V call is TRBV6-1, the J call TRBJ2-1, with a tentative D call TRBD2 (6 bases). With 3 bases removed from V and 3 bases from J, the gap between germline ends came to 12 bases. The CDR3 spans 15 residues. Germline CDR1 reads MNHNS; CDR2 reads SASEGT. As DNA, the CDR3 is TGTGCCAGCAGTGAGGGGGGAGGCCACTACAATGAGCAGTTCTTC. Translated, it gives CASSEGGGHYNEQFF.

V and J are TRBV4-2 and TRBJ2-5, with TRBD1 matching over 7 bases. The CDR3 totals 15 residues. From germline, CDR1 is LGHNA and CDR2 YNFKEQ. With V trimmed by 0 bases and J by 5 bases, 6 bases remained unmatched. The DNA of the CDR3 is TGTGCCAGCAGCCAAGAGGACAGGCTCTGGGAGACCCAGTACTTC. Translated: CASSQEDRLWETQYF.

This chain uses TRBV6-7 with TRBJ1-1; unclear D gene. TRBV6-7 is an open reading frame whose function is uncertain. The CDR3 contains 16 residues. The germline V and J ends were trimmed by 2 bases and 3 bases, with 16 bases remaining between them. The CDR3 reads CASSYGERETHTEAFF. CDR3 bases: TGTGCCAGCAGTTACGGGGAAAGGGAGACCCACACTGAAGCTTTCTTT.

The rearrangement uses TRBV19 and TRBJ2-1; D is perhaps TRBD2 (5 bases). The CDR3 is 16 amino acids. CDR1 and CDR2 (germline): LNHDA, SQIVND (reference sequence). The ends were cut back, 5 bases at V and 0 bases at J, with 14 bases in the middle. The CDR3: CASSESSRSSYNEQFF. CDR3 nucleotide sequence: TGTGCCAGTAGTGAATCTAGCCGGAGCTCCTACAATGAGCAGTTCTTC.

Regarding this clone: The junction does not match germline at one end; this may be a read error. The chain combines TRBV29-1 with TRBJ1-4; no reliable D call. CDR1 is SQVTM and CDR2 is ANQGSEA in the germline V gene. This CDR3 has 14 residues. The CDR3 sequence: CSVERRRCNETLFF. DNA for the CDR3: TGCAGCGTTGAAAGGCGGCGGTGTAATGAAACACTGTTTTTT. Using reference TRBV29-1 and TRBJ1-4 for the parts outside the CDR3, the full variable domain is SAVISQKPSRDICQRGTSLTIQCQVDSQVTMMFWYRQQPGQSLTLIATANQGSEATYESGFVIDKFPISRPNLTFSTLTVSNMSPEDSSIYLCSVERRRCNETLFFGSGTQLSVL.

The gene calls are TRBV2 and TRBJ2-3; a weak D match, TRBD2 (6 bases). Germline V gene sequence: CDR1 SNHLY, CDR2 FYNNEI. This CDR3 spans 11 amino acids. V gave up 6 bases and J gave up 8 bases, with 9 bases separating them. CDR3 nucleotides: TGTGCCAGCAGGGAGGGACCTACGCAGTATTTT. Its protein is CASREGPTQYF. Complete variable domain (other parts from reference TRBV2 and TRBJ2-3): EPEVTQTPSHQVTQMGQEVILRCVPISNHLYFYWYRQILGQKVEFLVSFYNNEISEKSEIFDDQFSVERPDGSNFTLKIRSTKLEDSAMYFCASREGPTQYFGPGTRLTVL.